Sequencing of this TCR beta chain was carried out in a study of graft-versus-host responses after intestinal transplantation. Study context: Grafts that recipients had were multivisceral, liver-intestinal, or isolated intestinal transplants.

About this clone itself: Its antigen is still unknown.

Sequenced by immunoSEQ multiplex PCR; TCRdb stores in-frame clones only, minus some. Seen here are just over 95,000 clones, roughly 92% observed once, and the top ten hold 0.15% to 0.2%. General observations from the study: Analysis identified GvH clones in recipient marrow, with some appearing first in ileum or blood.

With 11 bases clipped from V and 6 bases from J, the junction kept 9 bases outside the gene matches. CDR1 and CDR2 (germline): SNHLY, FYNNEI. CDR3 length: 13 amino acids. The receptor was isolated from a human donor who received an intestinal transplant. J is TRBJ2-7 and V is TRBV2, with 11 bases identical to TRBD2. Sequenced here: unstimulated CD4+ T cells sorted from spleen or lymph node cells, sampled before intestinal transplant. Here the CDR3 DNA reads TGTGCCGGAGCAGGGGGACTAGCGGTCGAGCAGTACTTC. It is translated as CAGAGGLAVEQYF.